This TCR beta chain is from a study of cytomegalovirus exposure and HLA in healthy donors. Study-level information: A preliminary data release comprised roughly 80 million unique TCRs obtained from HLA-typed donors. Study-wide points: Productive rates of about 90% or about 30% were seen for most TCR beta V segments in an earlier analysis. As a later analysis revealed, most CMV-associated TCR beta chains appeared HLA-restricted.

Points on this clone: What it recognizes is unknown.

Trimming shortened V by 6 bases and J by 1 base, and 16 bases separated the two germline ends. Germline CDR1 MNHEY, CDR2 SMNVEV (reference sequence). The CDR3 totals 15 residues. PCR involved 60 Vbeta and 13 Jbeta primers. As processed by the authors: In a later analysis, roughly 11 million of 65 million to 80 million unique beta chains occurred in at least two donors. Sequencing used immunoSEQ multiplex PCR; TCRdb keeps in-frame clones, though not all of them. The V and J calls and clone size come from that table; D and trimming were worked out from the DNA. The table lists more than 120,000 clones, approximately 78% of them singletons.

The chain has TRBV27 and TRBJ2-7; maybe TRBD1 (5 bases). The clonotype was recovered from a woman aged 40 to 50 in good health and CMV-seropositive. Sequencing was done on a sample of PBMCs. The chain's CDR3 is CASRLTRAQSYEQYF. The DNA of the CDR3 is TGTGCCAGCAGATTAACCAGGGCCCAGTCCTACGAGCAGTACTTC.